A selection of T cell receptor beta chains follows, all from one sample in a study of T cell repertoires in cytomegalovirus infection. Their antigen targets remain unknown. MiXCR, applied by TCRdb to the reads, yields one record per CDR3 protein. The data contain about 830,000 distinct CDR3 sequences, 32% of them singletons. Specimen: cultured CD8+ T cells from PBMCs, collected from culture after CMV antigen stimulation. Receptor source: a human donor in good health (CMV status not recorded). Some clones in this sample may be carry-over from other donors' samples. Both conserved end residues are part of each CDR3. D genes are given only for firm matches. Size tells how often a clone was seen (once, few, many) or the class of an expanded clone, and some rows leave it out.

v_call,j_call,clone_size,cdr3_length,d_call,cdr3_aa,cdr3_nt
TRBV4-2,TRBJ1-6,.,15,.,CASSPGYGDNSPLHF,TGTGCCAGCAGCCCGGGGTACGGTGATAATTCACCCCTCCACTTT
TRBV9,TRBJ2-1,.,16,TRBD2,CASSASGGAAYNEQFF,TGTGCCAGCAGTGCCAGCGGGGGGGCCGCATACAATGAGCAGTTCTTC
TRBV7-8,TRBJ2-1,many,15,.,CASSLDYYSYNEQFF,TGTGCCAGCAGCTTAGATTATTACTCCTACAATGAGCAGTTCTTC
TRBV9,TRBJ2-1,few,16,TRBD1,CASSVNPGGAHNEQFF,TGTGCCAGCAGCGTAAACCCAGGGGGCGCTCACAATGAGCAGTTCTTC
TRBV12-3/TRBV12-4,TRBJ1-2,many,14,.,CASSLARGASGYTF,TGTGCCAGCAGTTTAGCTCGGGGGGCTAGTGGCTACACCTTC
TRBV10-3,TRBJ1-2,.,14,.,CASQSPGATYGYTF,TGTGCCTCCCAATCACCCGGGGCGACCTATGGCTACACCTTC
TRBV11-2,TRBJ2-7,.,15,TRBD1,CASSFRDRGLVEQYF,TGTGCCAGCAGCTTTCGAGACAGGGGACTGGTCGAGCAGTACTTC
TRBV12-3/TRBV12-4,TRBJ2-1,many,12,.,CASSLRVNEQFF,TGTGCCAGCAGTTTAAGGGTCAATGAGCAGTTCTTC
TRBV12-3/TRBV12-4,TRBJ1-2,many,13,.,CASSFVGSYGYTF,TGTGCCAGCAGTTTTGTCGGCAGCTATGGCTACACCTTC
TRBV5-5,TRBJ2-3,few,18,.,CASSLTRTDYHGADTQYF,TGTGCCAGCAGCTTGACCCGGACAGACTACCACGGGGCAGATACGCAGTATTTT
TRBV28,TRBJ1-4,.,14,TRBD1,CASREQGTNEKLFF,TGTGCCAGCAGAGAACAGGGGACTAATGAAAAACTGTTTTTT
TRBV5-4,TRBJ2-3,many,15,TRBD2,CASSTGTSDADTQYF,TGTGCCAGCAGCACCGGGACTAGCGATGCAGATACGCAGTATTTT
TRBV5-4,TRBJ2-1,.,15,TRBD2,CASNYGTSGYNEQFF,TGTGCCAGCAACTACGGGACTAGCGGGTACAATGAGCAGTTCTTC
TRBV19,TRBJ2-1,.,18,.,CASSPGAASDRVDNEQFF,TGTGCCAGTAGTCCAGGGGCAGCCTCCGATCGGGTTGACAATGAGCAGTTCTTC
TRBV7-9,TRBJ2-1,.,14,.,CASSPGGLHNEQFF,TGTGCCAGCAGCCCAGGTGGCCTGCACAATGAGCAGTTCTTC
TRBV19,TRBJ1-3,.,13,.,CASMGASGNTIYF,TGTGCCAGTATGGGGGCCTCTGGAAACACCATATATTTT
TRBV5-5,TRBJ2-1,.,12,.,CASSHVNNEQFF,TGTGCCAGCAGCCACGTCAACAATGAGCAGTTCTTC
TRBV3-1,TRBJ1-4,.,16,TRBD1,CASSHPQGAIDEKLFF,TGTGCCAGCAGCCACCCTCAGGGGGCGATAGACGAAAAACTGTTTTTT
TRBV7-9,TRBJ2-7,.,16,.,CASSPPAGARPFEQYF,TGTGCCAGCAGCCCCCCAGCAGGGGCGCGTCCCTTCGAGCAGTACTTC
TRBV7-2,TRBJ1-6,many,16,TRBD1,CASSLAWTGDNSPLHF,TGTGCCAGCAGCTTAGCCTGGACAGGGGATAATTCACCCCTCCACTTT
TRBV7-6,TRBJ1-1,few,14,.,CASSLLELNTEAFF,TGTGCCAGCAGCTTACTAGAACTGAACACTGAAGCTTTCTTT
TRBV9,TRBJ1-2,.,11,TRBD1,CASGTGRGYTF,TGTGCCAGCGGGACAGGCCGTGGCTACACCTTC
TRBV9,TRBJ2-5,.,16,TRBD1,CASSGLEGQGQGTQYF,TGTGCCAGCAGCGGGCTAGAGGGACAGGGACAGGGGACCCAGTACTTC
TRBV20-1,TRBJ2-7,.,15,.,CSAGGKGDYSYEQYF,TGCAGTGCTGGGGGGAAGGGGGATTACTCCTACGAGCAGTACTTC
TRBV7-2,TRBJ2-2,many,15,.,CASSLGPGNTGELFF,TGTGCCAGCAGCTTAGGGCCAGGGAACACCGGGGAGCTGTTTTTT
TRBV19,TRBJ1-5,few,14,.,CASTEGQINQPQHF,TGTGCCAGTACCGAAGGACAGATCAATCAGCCCCAGCATTTT
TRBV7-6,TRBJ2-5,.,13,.,CASRSGTAETQYF,TGTGCCAGCAGGTCCGGGACTGCCGAGACCCAGTACTTC
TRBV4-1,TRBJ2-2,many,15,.,CASSLKSGSTGELFF,TGCGCCAGCAGCCTAAAGAGTGGCTCCACCGGGGAGCTGTTTTTT
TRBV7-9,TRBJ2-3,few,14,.,CASSLEGVSDTQYF,TGTGCCAGCAGCTTAGAGGGCGTTTCAGATACGCAGTATTTT
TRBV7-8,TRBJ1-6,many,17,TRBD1,CASSLEPGGRPNSPLHF,TGTGCCAGCAGCTTAGAACCAGGGGGCCGCCCCAATTCACCCCTCCACTTT
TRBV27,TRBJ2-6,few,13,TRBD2,CASSTWEGNVLTF,TGTGCCAGCAGTACCTGGGAGGGGAACGTCCTGACTTTC
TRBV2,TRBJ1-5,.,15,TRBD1,CATRQGRTGNQPQHF,TGTGCCACCAGACAGGGAAGGACTGGGAATCAGCCCCAGCATTTT
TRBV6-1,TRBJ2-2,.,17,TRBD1,CASSYNDRALGPGELFF,TGTGCCAGCAGTTATAACGACAGGGCTCTCGGGCCTGGGGAGCTGTTTTTT
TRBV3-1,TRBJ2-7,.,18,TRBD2,CASSQDAGLAPIAYEQYF,TGTGCCAGCAGCCAAGATGCGGGACTAGCCCCGATAGCCTACGAGCAGTACTTC
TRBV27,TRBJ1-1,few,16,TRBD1,CASSLSPTGLNTEAFF,TGTGCCAGCAGTTTATCCCCGACAGGGTTGAACACTGAAGCTTTCTTT
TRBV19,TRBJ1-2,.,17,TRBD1,CASQGWVTGVELYGYTF,TGTGCCAGTCAAGGATGGGTGACAGGGGTCGAACTATATGGCTACACCTTC
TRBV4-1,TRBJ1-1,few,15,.,CASSQARTANTEAFF,TGCGCCAGCAGCCAAGCTCGAACGGCGAACACTGAAGCTTTCTTT
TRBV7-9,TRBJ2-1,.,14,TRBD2,CASRGAGGSNEQFF,TGTGCCAGCAGAGGGGCGGGGGGTTCCAATGAGCAGTTCTTC
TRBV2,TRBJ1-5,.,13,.,CASPGGSNQSQHF,TGTGCCAGCCCTGGAGGTTCGAATCAGTCCCAGCATTTT
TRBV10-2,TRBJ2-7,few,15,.,CASREGSDLTYEQYF,TGCGCCAGCAGGGAGGGGTCAGATTTGACCTACGAGCAGTACTTC
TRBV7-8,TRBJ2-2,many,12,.,CASSFFSGELFF,TGTGCCAGCAGCTTTTTTTCCGGGGAGCTGTTTTTT
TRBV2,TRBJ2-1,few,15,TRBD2,CASSGTSLSYNEQFF,TGTGCCAGCAGTGGGACTAGCCTCTCCTACAATGAGCAGTTCTTC
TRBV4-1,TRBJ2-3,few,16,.,CASSQVRTYSTDTQYF,TGCGCCAGCAGCCAAGTAAGAACTTATAGCACAGATACGCAGTATTTT
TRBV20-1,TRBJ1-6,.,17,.,CSARLWDILSHNSPLHF,TGCAGTGCTAGATTATGGGACATCCTTTCCCACAATTCACCCCTCCACTTT
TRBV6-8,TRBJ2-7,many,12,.,CASSPTGYEQYF,TGTGCCAGCAGCCCTACAGGGTACGAGCAGTACTTC
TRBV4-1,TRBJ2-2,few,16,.,CASSPSGAKVAGELFF,TGCGCCAGCAGTCCCTCCGGGGCGAAGGTGGCCGGGGAGCTGTTTTTT
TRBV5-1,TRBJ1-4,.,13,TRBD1,CASRGTVDEKLFF,TGCGCCAGCAGGGGGACAGTGGATGAAAAACTGTTTTTT
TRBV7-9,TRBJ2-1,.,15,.,CASSLGGDKYNEQFF,TGTGCCAGCAGCTTGGGGGGGGACAAATACAATGAGCAGTTCTTC
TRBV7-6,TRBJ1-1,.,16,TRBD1,CASSLWEGGGETEAFF,TGTGCCAGCAGCTTGTGGGAGGGAGGGGGCGAGACTGAAGCTTTCTTT
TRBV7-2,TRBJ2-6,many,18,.,CASSIGQFSYSGANVLTF,TGTGCCAGCAGCATCGGACAGTTTAGTTACTCTGGGGCCAACGTCCTGACTTTC
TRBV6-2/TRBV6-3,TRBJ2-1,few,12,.,CASSPLRDEQFF,TGTGCCAGCAGTCCTCTGAGAGATGAGCAGTTCTTC
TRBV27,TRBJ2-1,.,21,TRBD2,CASSFFSPGLAGDKSYNEQFF,TGTGCCAGCAGTTTCTTCTCCCCGGGACTAGCGGGGGATAAGTCCTACAATGAGCAGTTCTTC